A single sample gave rise to the 19 T cell receptor beta chains below, sequenced in a study of blood T cell repertoires in COVID-19. Measured with immunoSEQ multiplex PCR; TCRdb has only the in-frame clones, and not every one. The sample yields more than 200,000 clones, 65% to 85% seen once. The sample comprised PBMCs or T cells enriched from blood (not recorded which). Source of these receptors: a woman aged 40 to 50 with acute COVID-19.

The chain couples TRBV11-2 to TRBJ2-5; the D gene is possibly TRBD2 (6 bases). V was cut by 3 bases and J by 3 bases, with 17 bases left in between. CDR1 is SGHAT and CDR2 is FQNNGV in the germline V gene. CDR3 length: 16 residues. The CDR3 here is CASSFPRTTLKETQYF. The CDR3 region has the DNA TGTGCCAGCAGCTTCCCCCGGACTACATTAAAAGAGACCCAGTACTTC.

In DNA form, the CDR3 reads TGTGCCAGCAGTCGGACAGTTTACAATCAGCCCCAGCATTTT. Translated: CASSRTVYNQPQHF. The rearrangement uses TRBV28 and TRBJ1-5; D is perhaps TRBD1 (6 bases). The CDR3 consists of 14 residues. The V and J ends lost 5 bases and 3 bases respectively, with 11 bases between them. The germline V gene has CDR1 MDHEN and CDR2 SYDVKM.

J is TRBJ1-1 and V is TRBV25-1; 7 nucleotides agree with TRBD1. CDR1 MGHDK and CDR2 SYGVNS come from the germline V gene. The J segment lost 9 bases and the V segment lost 5 bases, leaving 12 bases of the junction unmatched. The CDR3 loop spans 14 amino acids. The CDR3 nucleotides are TGTGCCAGCAGTCCTCCGGGACAGAGAGGCAAAGCTTTCTTT. Amino acids: CASSPPGQRGKAFF. The entire variable domain, with the rest obtained from reference TRBV25-1 and TRBJ1-1, is as follows: EADIYQTPRYLVIGTGKKITLECSQTMGHDKMYWYQQDPGMELHLIHYSYGVNSTEKGDLSSESTVSRIRTEHFPLTLESARPSHTSQYLCASSPPGQRGKAFFGQGTRLTVV.

This chain links TRBV30 with TRBJ1-1; 7 bases are a match to TRBD1. CDR3 length equals 12 residues. CDR1 and CDR2 (germline): GTSNPN, SVGIG (reference sequence). V trimming: 5 bases; J trimming: 7 bases; junction bases outside the gene matches: 7. The CDR3 sequence is CAWGNRGGEAFF. CDR3 in DNA: TGTGCCTGGGGTAACAGGGGAGGTGAAGCTTTCTTT.

The genes are TRBV28 and TRBJ2-5, with 7 bases matching TRBD2. Germline V gives CDR1 MDHEN, CDR2 SYDVKM. V lost 5 bases to trimming and J lost 0 bases; unmatched junction nucleotides: 9. CDR3 length: 16 residues. The CDR3 bases are TGTGCCAGCAGTCCTTATGGAGCGGGGAACCAAGAGACCCAGTACTTC. Protein product: CASSPYGAGNQETQYF. Supplemented by reference TRBV28 and TRBJ2-5, the full variable domain reads DVKVTQSSRYLVKRTGEKVFLECVQDMDHENMFWYRQDPGLGLRLIYFSYDVKMKEKGDIPEGYSVSREKKERFSLILESASTNQTSMYLCASSPYGAGNQETQYFGPGTRLLVL.

This clone appeared a few times. The rearrangement links TRBV4-1 to TRBJ2-4; 11 nucleotides line up with TRBD2. Germline trimming cut 2 bases from V and 9 bases from J; bases unmatched to any gene: 9. CDR1 is MGHRA and CDR2 is YSYEKL in the germline V gene. This CDR3 comprises 16 residues. CDR3: CASSQMVAGGGGIQYF. As DNA, the CDR3 is TGCGCCAGCAGCCAAATGGTAGCGGGAGGGGGTGGCATTCAGTACTTC.

The V call is TRBV7-3, the J call TRBJ2-2; tentative D call: TRBD1 (6 bases). Germline loops: CDR1 SGHTA, CDR2 FQGTGA. The CDR3 contains 13 residues. The V gene lost 7 bases and the J gene lost 3 bases, with 9 bases spanning the gap. For the CDR3, the DNA is TGTGCCAGCACACACAGGGACACCGGGGAGCTGTTTTTT. It encodes CASTHRDTGELFF.

The rearrangement links TRBV7-3 to TRBJ2-1; 8 bases line up with TRBD2. From germline, CDR1 is SGHTA and CDR2 FQGTGA. The trim removed 3 bases at V and 5 bases at J, leaving 0 bases unmatched. The CDR3 runs to 13 residues. The CDR3 region is CASSFSGNNEQFF. The CDR3 nucleotides are TGTGCCAGCAGCTTTAGCGGGAACAATGAGCAGTTCTTC.

The chain has TRBV11-2 and TRBJ1-1; 7 nucleotides agree with TRBD1. The CDR3 is made up of 14 amino acids. Germline V gene data show CDR1 as SGHAT and CDR2 as FQNNGV. J lost 5 bases, V lost 3 bases, and 6 bases had no gene match. CDR3 sequence (DNA): TGTGCCAGCAGCTTTAACAGGGGAGAGACTGAAGCTTTCTTT. Translating it yields CASSFNRGETEAFF.

The rearrangement joins TRBV5-1 to TRBJ1-4; D remains ambiguous. Trimming took 0 bases from V and 6 from J, leaving 9 bases between them. CDR1 SGHRS and CDR2 YFSETQ come from the germline V gene. The CDR3 has 14 amino acids. CDR3 in amino acids: CASSLAIPHEKLFF. As DNA, the CDR3 is TGCGCCAGCAGCTTGGCTATCCCTCATGAAAAACTGTTTTTT. Variable domain in full (rest from reference TRBV5-1 and TRBJ1-4): KAGVTQTPRYLIKTRGQQVTLSCSPISGHRSVSWYQQTPGQGLQFLFEYFSETQRNKGNFPGRFSGRQFSNSRSEMNVSTLELGDSALYLCASSLAIPHEKLFFGSGTQLSVL.

This clone occurred once. The chain couples TRBV19 to TRBJ1-6, with D unclear. The CDR3 loop spans 14 amino acids. V gave up 4 bases and J gave up 0 bases, with 4 bases separating them. CDR1 is LNHDA, CDR2 SQIVND, per germline (reference sequence). CDR3 DNA sequence: TGTGCCAGTAGTACGAGCTCCTATAATTCACCCCTCCACTTT. Its protein is CASSTSSYNSPLHF. The full variable domain, with the rest looked up from reference TRBV19 and TRBJ1-6, is DGGITQSPKYLFRKEGQNVTLSCEQNLNHDAMYWYRQDPGQGLRLIYYSQIVNDFQKGDIAEGYSVSREKKESFPLTVTSAQKNPTAFYLCASSTSSYNSPLHFGNGTRLTVT.

The rearrangement uses TRBV7-2 and TRBJ2-4; tentative D call: TRBD2 (5 bases). The ends were cut back, 1 base at V and 1 base at J, with 11 bases in the middle. This CDR3 is built from 16 residues. Germline V gene lookup returns CDR1 SGHTA and CDR2 FQGNSA. CDR3 in amino acids: CASSLGPRGAKNIQYF. The DNA of the CDR3 is TGTGCCAGCAGCTTAGGACCAAGAGGGGCCAAAAACATTCAGTACTTC.

The chain combines TRBV4-1 with TRBJ1-2; D call uncertain. The ends were cut back, 1 base at V and 0 bases at J, with 6 bases in the middle. CDR3 length: 14 residues. CDR1 and CDR2 from the germline V gene are MGHRA and YSYEKL. CDR3 in amino acids: CASSQANTNYGYTF. Written as DNA, the CDR3 is TGCGCCAGCAGCCAAGCAAACACTAACTATGGCTACACCTTC.

In this sample, this clone turned up a few times. V is TRBV6-5 and J is TRBJ1-2, with 8 bases identical to TRBD1. Germline trimming cut 4 bases from V and 8 bases from J; bases unmatched to any gene: 9. CDR3 length: 14 amino acids. Germline lookup yields CDR1 MNHEY and CDR2 SVGAGI. CDR3 amino acids: CASSFTGGRYGYTF. In DNA form, the CDR3 reads TGTGCCAGCAGTTTCACAGGGGGTCGTTACGGCTACACCTTC.

The chain uses TRBV19 and TRBJ2-7; tentatively, D is TRBD2 (5 bases). The germline V and J ends were trimmed by 2 bases and 2 bases, with 10 bases remaining between them. The CDR3 is made up of 14 amino acids. CDR1 LNHDA and CDR2 SQIVND come from the germline V gene (reference sequence). Here the CDR3 DNA reads TGTGCCAGTAGTATACGGACCGGGGCCTACGAGCAGTACTTC. Protein sequence: CASSIRTGAYEQYF.

The chain recombines TRBV28 with TRBJ1-4, with no clear D. CDR1 MDHEN and CDR2 SYDVKM come from the germline V gene. The V gene lost 3 bases and the J gene lost 7 bases, with 6 bases spanning the gap. The CDR3 loop spans 12 amino acids. This CDR3 is CASSFQFEKLFF. CDR3 bases: TGTGCCAGCAGTTTTCAGTTTGAAAAACTGTTTTTT. Complete variable domain (other parts from reference TRBV28 and TRBJ1-4): DVKVTQSSRYLVKRTGEKVFLECVQDMDHENMFWYRQDPGLGLRLIYFSYDVKMKEKGDIPEGYSVSREKKERFSLILESASTNQTSMYLCASSFQFEKLFFGSGTQLSVL.

V usage is TRBV28 and J usage is TRBJ1-1; 7 positions match TRBD1. Germline CDR1 MDHEN, CDR2 SYDVKM. Trimming cost V 8 bases and J 4 bases; bases outside gene matches: 7. This CDR3 comprises 13 residues. This CDR3 is CASVRGSGTEAFF. The DNA of the CDR3 is TGTGCCAGCGTCAGGGGGTCGGGCACTGAAGCTTTCTTT.

As regards this clone: A read error may account for a junction end that differs from germline. The chain carries TRBV7-7 and TRBJ2-7, with TRBD2 matching over 10 bases. Germline V CDR1 and CDR2: SSHAT, FNYEAQ (reference sequence). This CDR3 has 15 residues. In DNA form, the CDR3 reads TGTGCTAGCAGCTACAGGCTAGCGGGAGCCTACGAGCAGTACTTC. Its translation is CASSYRLAGAYEQYF.

V and J are TRBV6-6 and TRBJ2-7; 9 nucleotides match TRBD1. V lost 6 bases, J lost 12 bases, and 6 bases stayed unmatched. The CDR3 sequence is 11 residues long. Germline V gives CDR1 MNHNY, CDR2 SVGAGI (reference sequence). The CDR3 protein is CASRGAGQGYF. The DNA of the CDR3 is TGTGCCAGCAGGGGGGCGGGACAGGGGTACTTC.